This passage covers 14 T cell receptor beta chains from one sample sequenced in a study of OX40 agonist ivuxolimab in advanced cancers. The assay was immunoSEQ multiplex PCR, and TCRdb's table has in-frame clones only and misses some. Among roughly 67,000 clones listed, almost 95% were seen once. Sample: CD4+ or CD8+ T cells sorted from blood, taken in a trial of the OX40 agonist ivuxolimab. The receptor set was obtained from an adult with an advanced solid tumor such as melanoma, head and neck, liver or kidney cancer.

The rearrangement links TRBV4-3 to TRBJ1-6; possible D gene TRBD1, 6 bases. The germline V and J ends were trimmed by 0 bases and 8 bases, with 11 bases remaining between them. Germline CDR1 LGHNA, CDR2 YSLEER. CDR3 length: 15 residues. The DNA of the CDR3 is TGCGCCAGCAGCCAAGATAGCGCAGGGGATTCACCCCTCCACTTT. Encoded protein: CASSQDSAGDSPLHF.

The V gene is TRBV4-1, the J gene TRBJ1-2, with a weak D call TRBD1 (5 bases). The CDR3 totals 17 residues. Germline V CDR1 and CDR2: MGHRA, YSYEKL. Trimming removed 0 bases at V and 0 bases at J, with 14 bases between. CDR3 DNA sequence: TGCGCCAGCAGCCAAGATGTACAGGACACTCCTAACTATGGCTACACCTTC. It encodes CASSQDVQDTPNYGYTF.

This clone was seen just once. The chain recombines TRBV6-5 with TRBJ2-2, with a weak D call TRBD1 (6 bases). CDR3 size: 15 residues. Trimming stripped 4 bases from V and 3 bases from J, with 12 bases between. Germline V lookup: CDR1 MNHEY, CDR2 SVGAGI. CDR3 residues: CASSSRGSYTGELFF. For the CDR3, the DNA is TGTGCCAGCAGTTCCAGGGGTTCGTACACCGGGGAGCTGTTTTTT.

This clone was recorded once. V gene TRBV11-2 combines with J gene TRBJ2-7, with unresolved D. The CDR3 is 15 amino acids. Per the germline V gene, CDR1 is SGHAT and CDR2 is FQNNGV. V lost 5 bases to trimming and J lost 3 bases, with 17 bases between them. In DNA, the CDR3 is TGTGCCAGCAGCAACCCTTCCCACATGGGCTACGAGCAGTACTTC. Protein product: CASSNPSHMGYEQYF.

The chain is built from TRBV19 and TRBJ2-6, with D possibly TRBD1 on 6 matching bases. Trimming shortened V by 6 bases and J by 4 bases, and 10 bases separated the two germline ends. The CDR3 spans 14 residues. CDR1 is LNHDA, CDR2 SQIVND, per germline (reference sequence). CDR3 region: CASSIGTGANVLTF. The DNA for the CDR3 is TGTGCCAGTAGCATCGGGACAGGGGCCAACGTCCTGACTTTC.

This clone has a single count. The J gene is TRBJ2-1, the V gene TRBV7-6; D perhaps matches TRBD2 (6 bases). CDR3 length: 14 amino acids. Germline CDR1 reads SGHVS; CDR2 reads FNYEAQ. V lost 3 bases, J lost 1 base, and 7 bases lay in between. The CDR3 is CASSLTSSYNEQFF. CDR3 in DNA: TGTGCCAGCAGCTTGACTAGTTCCTACAATGAGCAGTTCTTC.

The chain combines TRBV4-3 with TRBJ2-1; 7 bases map to TRBD2. V was clipped by 3 bases and J by 7 bases; unmatched bases: 9. Per the germline V gene, CDR1 is LGHNA and CDR2 is YSLEER. The CDR3 is 15 amino acids. The DNA of the CDR3 is TGCGCCAGCAGCCACTCAAGCGGGAATGAAAATGAGCAGTTCTTC. It is translated as CASSHSSGNENEQFF.

The J gene is TRBJ2-5, the V gene TRBV11-2, with 10 bases fitting TRBD2. Germline CDR1 reads SGHAT; CDR2 reads FQNNGV. V shed 5 bases, J shed 1 base, and the junction held 7 bases outside the gene matches. The CDR3 contains 16 residues. The CDR3 bases are TGTGCCAGCAGCGCCTGGACTAGCGGACTCCAAGAGACCCAGTACTTC. Protein product: CASSAWTSGLQETQYF.

The CDR3 loop reads CASSLFQGAVGTEAFF. The CDR3 region has the DNA TGTGCCAGCAGTTTATTTCAGGGGGCAGTTGGCACTGAAGCTTTCTTT. The V gene is TRBV27, the J gene TRBJ1-1, with 8 bases that match TRBD1. This CDR3 is built from 16 residues. J was trimmed by 4 bases and V by 1 base; bases with no gene match: 8. The germline gives CDR1 MNHEY, CDR2 SMNVEV (reference sequence).

A single count supports this clone. The V and J genes are TRBV4-3 and TRBJ2-7, with D tentatively TRBD2 (6 bases). This CDR3 comprises 15 residues. The V gene's germline CDR1 is LGHNA and CDR2 YSLEER. V dropped 2 bases and J dropped 2 bases, with 13 bases sitting between them. This chain's CDR3 is CASSQSGTGAYEQYF. As DNA, the CDR3 is TGCGCCAGCAGCCAATCCGGGACGGGGGCCTACGAGCAGTACTTC.

This sequence joins TRBV4-3 and TRBJ2-7; 10 bases agree with TRBD2. The germline V gene has CDR1 LGHNA and CDR2 YSLEER. J lost 2 bases, V lost 0 bases, and 4 bases had no gene match. The CDR3 contains 16 residues. DNA of the CDR3: TGCGCCAGCAGCCAAGAAGGCCTAGCGGGAGCCTACGAGCAGTACTTC. It translates to CASSQEGLAGAYEQYF.

The J gene is TRBJ2-7, the V gene TRBV10-3; D is ambiguous. Trimming left V 2 bases short and J 5 bases short, with 10 bases between. The CDR3 covers 13 residues. The germline V gene has CDR1 ENHRY and CDR2 SYGVKD. This CDR3 is CAISETGNHEQYF. The CDR3 nucleotides read TGTGCCATCAGTGAGACTGGGAACCACGAGCAGTACTTC.

The V and J genes are TRBV5-6 and TRBJ2-3; no clear D gene. V was trimmed by 0 bases and J by 5 bases, leaving 7 bases between them. The V gene's germline CDR1 is SGHDT and CDR2 YYEEEE. The CDR3 extends over 13 amino acids. The CDR3 region has the DNA TGTGCCAGCAGCTTGGTGGCCGAAGATACGCAGTATTTT. Its translation: CASSLVAEDTQYF.

The chain employs TRBV5-4 and TRBJ2-1; TRBD2 matches 16 bases. V shed 0 bases, J shed 1 base, and the junction held 7 bases outside the gene matches. Germline values: CDR1 SGHNT, CDR2 YYREEE (reference sequence). The CDR3 consists of 20 residues. The CDR3 is CASSLGGTSGGAESYNEQFF. CDR3 in DNA: TGTGCCAGCAGCTTGGGCGGGACTAGCGGGGGGGCCGAGTCCTACAATGAGCAGTTCTTC.